Presented here are 14 T cell receptor beta chains from one specimen sequenced in a study of blood T cells in healthy people across ages. Alongside a J-beta primer mix, a sample-barcoded 5' primer served in a second PCR lasting 7 to 11 cycles. TCRdb recomputed calls from the 5' RACE reads with MiXCR, one row per CDR3 protein. The sample lists about 810,000 distinct CDR3 sequences, around 34% occurring once. Sequenced: blood. These receptors all come from a man younger than 35 in good health.

The chain employs TRBV4-3 and TRBJ2-3; D not resolved. The ends were cut back, 4 bases at V and 2 bases at J, with 10 bases in the middle. Looked up from germline, CDR1 is LGHNA and CDR2 is YSLEER. This CDR3 region has 14 residues. The CDR3 region is CASSPMTSTDTQYF. In nucleotides, the CDR3 is TGCGCCAGCAGCCCAATGACCTCCACAGATACGCAGTATTTT.

This clonotype was observed many times. The V call is TRBV7-9, the J call TRBJ2-7, with 8 bases lining up with TRBD2. Germline trimming cut 1 base from V and 3 bases from J; bases unmatched to any gene: 5. The length of the CDR3 is 15 residues. Germline V gene lookup returns CDR1 SEHNR and CDR2 FQNEAQ (reference sequence). CDR3 nucleotides: TGTGCCAGCAGCTTAGGGGCGGGAGGCTTCTACGAGCAGTACTTC. This gives the protein CASSLGAGGFYEQYF.

Regarding this clonotype: Since a much larger clone is just one base distant, this may be a read error. The V call is TRBV5-1, the J call TRBJ2-7, with 9 bases matching TRBD1. With 0 bases clipped from V and 3 bases from J, the junction kept 7 bases outside the gene matches. The CDR3 is made up of 16 amino acids. CDR1 and CDR2 from the germline V gene are SGHRS and YFSETQ. The CDR3 protein is CASSLAGTGLYYEQYF. The CDR3 bases are TGCGCCAGCAGCTTGGCCGGGACAGGGCTTTACTACGAGCAGTACTTC.

This clonotype was seen a handful of times. The rearrangement uses TRBV7-2 and TRBJ2-5; TRBD1 or TRBD2 may be the D gene (5 bases each). This CDR3 contains 17 residues. Germline V gives CDR1 SGHTA, CDR2 FQGNSA. V shed 2 bases and J shed 4 bases, with 20 bases lying between them. The CDR3 DNA is TGTGCCAGCAGCTTAATAGGAGTGCCCGGGACGGGAGAGACCCAGTACTTC. It translates to CASSLIGVPGTGETQYF. Based on the CDR3 plus reference TRBV7-2 and TRBJ2-5, the full variable domain is GAGVSQSPSNKVTEKGKDVELRCDPISGHTALYWYRQSLGQGLEFLIYFQGNSAPDKSGLPSDRFSAERTGGSVSTLTIQRTQQEDSAVYLCASSLIGVPGTGETQYFGPGTRLLVL.

This chain joins TRBV6-1 and TRBJ2-1; D is uncertain. The DNA matches TRBJ2-7 better at its end, which makes the J call doubtful. There are 13 residues in the CDR3. Germline lookup yields CDR1 MNHNS and CDR2 SASEGT. CDR3 amino acids: CASSETFYNEQYF. The CDR3 DNA reads as TGTGCCAGCAGTGAAACTTTTTACAATGAGCAGTACTTC.

Many counts were recorded for this clonotype. The J gene is TRBJ2-1, the V gene TRBV4-1; D uncertain. This CDR3 region has 15 residues. Germline CDR1 MGHRA, CDR2 YSYEKL. Trimming removed 0 bases at V and 4 bases at J, with 10 bases between. The CDR3 is CASSQEHRQYNEQFF. The CDR3 bases are TGCGCCAGCAGCCAAGAACATCGGCAGTACAATGAGCAGTTCTTC.

The chain carries TRBV7-2 and TRBJ2-5; the D is unclear. Germline loops: CDR1 SGHTA, CDR2 FQGNSA. V was shortened by 7 bases and J by 1 base, with 7 bases between the two germline ends. The CDR3 runs 12 residues. The CDR3 nucleotides read TGTGCCAGCAACAAACCCCAAGAGACCCAGTACTTC. Protein product: CASNKPQETQYF.

This clonotype was seen only a few times. The chain is built from TRBV20-1 and TRBJ2-7, with TRBD1 identical over 8 bases. CDR3 length: 14 amino acids. The germline gives CDR1 DFQATT, CDR2 SNEGSKA (reference sequence). Losses at the gene ends were 1 base for V and 7 bases for J; bases not matched to a gene: 9. For the CDR3, the DNA is TGCAGTGCTAGAGGGCAGGGGGCGCATGATGAGCAGTACTTC. Amino acids: CSARGQGAHDEQYF.

This clonotype has just a few counts. The chain links TRBV7-9 to TRBJ1-1; D not resolved. Germline V gene data show CDR1 as SEHNR and CDR2 as FQNEAQ (reference sequence). CDR3 length equals 13 residues. Trimming stripped 5 bases from V and 1 base from J, with 8 bases between. CDR3 amino acids: CASSPYPNTEAFF. In DNA, the CDR3 is TGTGCCAGCAGCCCATACCCGAACACTGAAGCTTTCTTT.

This clonotype was detected ten times or more. J is TRBJ2-5 and V is TRBV12-3 or TRBV12-4; TRBD1 aligns across 7 bases. The CDR3 is 14 amino acids. J gave up 0 bases and V 6 bases, and 4 bases lay outside the gene matches. DNA for the CDR3: TGTGCCAGCAGCCCGACAGGGTACCAAGAGACCCAGTACTTC. Translation: CASSPTGYQETQYF.

This clonotype showed up many times. The rearrangement links TRBV20-1 to TRBJ2-5; the D is unclear. The CDR3 length is 11 residues. V lost 6 bases and J 5 bases, leaving 10 bases between the germline ends. CDR1 is DFQATT and CDR2 is SNEGSKA in the germline V gene (reference sequence). CDR3 DNA sequence: TGCAGTGCCAAGGAGCTGGAGACCCAGTACTTC. Protein sequence: CSAKELETQYF.

This clonotype was seen a handful of times. The V and J genes are TRBV9 and TRBJ2-5; D gene uncertain. Germline lookup yields CDR1 SGDLS and CDR2 YYNGEE. With 0 bases removed from V and 1 base from J, the gap between germline ends came to 10 bases. This CDR3 contains 15 residues. CDR3 region: CASSVGSQPQETQYF. The DNA of the CDR3 is TGTGCCAGCAGCGTAGGCTCACAGCCCCAAGAGACCCAGTACTTC.

As DNA, the CDR3 is TGTGCCAGCAGTTACGGGAGTAAGCAGTACTTC. Protein product: CASSYGSKQYF. V usage is TRBV6-5 and J usage is TRBJ2-5; tentative D call: TRBD2 (5 bases). The V gene's germline CDR1 is MNHEY and CDR2 SVGAGI. Trimming took off 2 bases at V and 11 bases at J, with 9 bases between the two ends. The CDR3 consists of 11 residues.

This chain links TRBV6-6 with TRBJ2-3; D not certain. The CDR3 has 14 amino acids. Trimming shortened V by 2 bases and J by 6 bases, and 12 bases separated the two germline ends. Germline-derived CDR1 and CDR2 are MNHNY and SVGAGI (reference sequence). The CDR3 nucleotides read TGTGCCAGCAGTTACGTGACCGCTTGGGATACGCAGTATTTT. Protein product: CASSYVTAWDTQYF.